This T cell receptor beta chain comes out of a study of blood T cell repertoires in COVID-19 (dated by TCRdb to between 2020 and 2021). Describing the broader study: Samples from collaborators originated in the United States, Italy and Spain and spanned both the acute and convalescent phases of COVID-19. The material from the prospective study consisted of cDNA or gDNA derived from T cells, B-cell-depleted T cells, or PBMCs. Subjects who had been exposed to COVID-19, were actively infected with it, or had recovered from it provided the deeply sampled blood TCRbeta repertoires that made up the dataset. The repertoires were made available in a free public database intended to serve as a resource for research on the immune response to SARS-CoV-2. Samples were obtained from the ongoing ImmuneRACE study (first 160 participants) and from about 1,300 subjects provided by 6 global collaborators. The sample metadata nearly always contained a de-identified subject ID, COVID-19 status, age in years and sex. Where available, HLA class I and class II types were obtained from metadata supplied by the sample provider rather than from assay-based typing. Study-wide findings and limitations: The amount of clinical and demographic metadata varied by source and participant and was provided uncurated.

The immunoSEQ Assay, a bias-controlled multiplex PCR, was used to amplify TCRbeta CDR3 regions from genomic DNA. In the original analysis: Nucleated cell counts per sample were estimated from amplification of reference gene primers within the assay. To quantify the absolute abundance of each unique TCRbeta CDR3 rearrangement, sequence reads were collapsed and filtered. Productive Simpson clonality was computed per sample as the square root of Simpson's diversity index over productive rearrangements. TCRdb mirrors the immuneACCESS table, restricted to in-frame sequences. Some clones are absent from its copies; in checked studies, under half trace to an unresolved V gene, and the reason for the others is unknown. That table is the source of V, J and clone size, and D and trimming were worked out from the DNA. For this sample the table gives about 100,000 clones, of which around 87% were detected only once. The ten largest clones represent 15% to 20% of the sample.

As encoded in the germline V gene, CDR1 is LGHNA while CDR2 is YNFKEQ. The CDR3 goes from the cysteine to the phenylalanine over 14 residues. The kept DNA is CDR3 alone, 42 bases in frame from the first base. V lost 2 bases and J lost 5 bases; the stretch between them is 11 bases long. Comments on this clone: Its target antigen remains unknown. Base qualities are not recorded, but no much larger clone differs from it by a single base.

Each collaborating institution followed its own protocols to collect whole blood in K2EDTA tubes. For TCRbeta analysis, collaborators shipped samples as frozen whole blood, isolated PBMCs, or DNA extracted from either of those sample types. The sequenced material came from peripheral blood. In this chain, TRBV4-2 is recombined with TRBJ2-3; TRBD2 could be the D gene, as 6 bases match. This TCR was sampled from a human donor in a cohort sampled during active COVID-19. The DNA sequence reads TGTGCCAGCAGCCAACGGGAGCGTGGAGATACGCAGTATTTT. This is translated as CASSQRERGDTQYF.